This entry lists 27 T cell receptor beta chains sequenced from one sample in a study of post-analysis software for immune sequencing data. Their recognized antigens are unknown. Study outcomes and limitations: Patients used roughly five TRBV segments, including TRBV5-6, TRBV5-1 and TRBV20-1, more often than controls.

cDNA libraries for TCR beta contained unique molecular identifiers. TCRdb called the PCR reads again in MiXCR, with one record for every CDR3 protein. The data contain hundreds of thousands of distinct CDR3 sequences, 45% of them singletons. Sequenced input: blood. These receptor sequences come from a girl aged 5 to 17 with multiple sclerosis.

The chain links TRBV5-1 to TRBJ2-1; D unresolved. V dropped 3 bases and J dropped 3 bases, with 10 bases sitting between them. Per germline, CDR1 SGHRS and CDR2 YFSETQ. CDR3 length: 14 amino acids. CDR3 sequence reads: CASSSTGDYNEQFF. The CDR3 DNA follows: TGCGCCAGCAGCTCCACGGGCGACTACAATGAGCAGTTCTTC.

The chain employs TRBV20-1 and TRBJ2-7; 7 nucleotides line up with TRBD1. Per germline, CDR1 DFQATT and CDR2 SNEGSKA (reference sequence). The CDR3 runs to 13 residues. V lost 2 bases and J lost 2; bases outside the gene matches: 3. The DNA for the CDR3 is TGCAGTGCTAGAAGGACAGGTACCTACGAGCAGTACTTC. This sequence encodes CSARRTGTYEQYF.

J is TRBJ2-5 and V is TRBV27, with TRBD1 matching 11 bases. The V gene's germline CDR1 is MNHEY and CDR2 SMNVEV (reference sequence). There are 17 residues in the CDR3. Germline trimming cut 7 bases from V and 5 bases from J; bases unmatched to any gene: 15. The CDR3 loop is CASNQNFRDRGWETQYF. CDR3 bases: TGTGCCAGCAACCAGAATTTCCGGGACAGGGGGTGGGAGACCCAGTACTTC.

This clonotype was seen more than once but under ten times. The V gene is TRBV7-2, the J gene TRBJ1-2; D not certain. V was trimmed by 3 bases and J by 6 bases, leaving 11 bases between them. Germline CDR1 is SGHTA and CDR2 is FQGNSA. CDR3 length equals 13 residues. CDR3 region: CASSLGSGDGYTF. The DNA of the CDR3 is TGTGCCAGCAGCTTGGGCTCCGGCGATGGCTACACCTTC.

About this clonotype itself: At one boundary the junction diverges from the germline segment, which might be a read error. The V and J genes are TRBV20-1 and TRBJ2-1; 10 nucleotides align to TRBD1. The germline V gene encodes CDR1 DFQATT and CDR2 SNEGSKA (reference sequence). This CDR3 is built from 15 residues. CDR3 loop: CSARAPGQGSNEQFF. The CDR3 DNA follows: TGCAGCGCTAGAGCGCCGGGACAGGGGTCCAATGAGCAGTTCTTC.

The genes are TRBV20-1 and TRBJ2-1; 10 bases match TRBD2. CDR1 DFQATT and CDR2 SNEGSKA come from the germline V gene (reference sequence). J lost 7 bases, V lost 4 bases, and 10 bases had no gene match. The CDR3 totals 15 residues. The CDR3 DNA reads as TGCAGTGCTAAACCTTCGTCTAGCGGGAGTAATGAGCAGTTCTTC. Translating it yields CSAKPSSSGSNEQFF.

The chain recombines TRBV7-2 with TRBJ1-5; D is unclear. Trimming shortened V by 1 base and J by 4 bases, and 5 bases separated the two germline ends. This CDR3 contains 13 residues. CDR1 and CDR2 from the germline V gene are SGHTA and FQGNSA. The CDR3 DNA follows: TGTGCCAGCAGCTTAGAATTAAATCAGCCCCAGCATTTT. This sequence encodes CASSLELNQPQHF.

The CDR3 DNA reads as TGTGCCAGCAGCTTAGAAGGGGCAGGCGACTACGAGCAGTACTTC. This gives the protein CASSLEGAGDYEQYF. The rearrangement joins TRBV11-2 to TRBJ2-7, with TRBD1 as a possible D gene (5 bases). The CDR3 extends over 15 amino acids. Germline CDR1 and CDR2: SGHAT and FQNNGV. V gave up 0 bases and J gave up 3 bases, with 12 bases separating them.

The CDR3 region is CASRSSGASLDTQYF. For the CDR3, the DNA is TGTGCCAGCCGGTCTAGCGGAGCCTCCTTAGATACGCAGTATTTT. V gene TRBV28 combines with J gene TRBJ2-3; 7 nucleotides agree with TRBD2. V was pared by 8 bases and J by 5 bases, with 13 bases of the junction left unmatched. The CDR3 is 15 amino acids. From germline, CDR1 is MDHEN and CDR2 SYDVKM.

The chain combines TRBV5-1 with TRBJ2-7; tentatively, D is TRBD1 or TRBD2 (6 bases each). Germline lookup yields CDR1 SGHRS and CDR2 YFSETQ. The CDR3 runs to 13 residues. Trimming stripped 4 bases from V and 2 bases from J, with 10 bases between. Here the CDR3 reads CASSNGGPYEQYF. CDR3 nucleotide sequence: TGCGCCAGCAGCAACGGGGGCCCCTACGAGCAGTACTTC.

As concerns this clonotype: Compared with germline, one end of the junction differs, possibly owing to a read error. This rearrangement joins TRBV10-1 to TRBJ2-5, with D hard to call. The germline V gene has CDR1 WNHNN and CDR2 SYGVQD (reference sequence). This CDR3 comprises 14 residues. The CDR3 loop is CVSSAVPLVSKQYF. CDR3 DNA sequence: TGCGTCAGCAGTGCCGTTCCACTCGTAAGTAAGCAGTACTTC.

As for this clonotype: Given the absence of the conserved phenylalanine or tryptophan at the CDR3 end, a read error is likely. The CDR3 protein is CASSPADSYEQYS. CDR3 bases: TGTGCCAGCAGCCCAGCGGACTCTTACGAGCAGTACTCC. This chain links TRBV7-9 with TRBJ2-5; tentative D call: TRBD2 (5 bases). The J call is doubtful: the DNA matches TRBJ2-7 better. CDR1 is SEHNR and CDR2 is FQNEAQ in the germline V gene (reference sequence). The CDR3 runs to 13 residues.

The chain has TRBV7-9 and TRBJ2-1; perhaps TRBD1 as D (6 bases). Per the germline V gene, CDR1 is SEHNR and CDR2 is FQNEAQ (reference sequence). V lost 6 bases, J lost 5 bases, and 17 bases lay in between. The CDR3 has 15 amino acids. The CDR3 reads CASRSQGGNNNEQFF. The CDR3 DNA follows: TGTGCCAGCAGGTCACAGGGTGGGAATAACAATGAGCAGTTCTTC.

This chain joins TRBV28 and TRBJ1-4; 9 bases line up with TRBD1. The ends lost 5 bases at V and 8 bases at J; junction bases unmatched: 9. Germline CDR1 MDHEN, CDR2 SYDVKM. The CDR3 has 15 residues. The CDR3 loop reads CASSPPGQGGEKLFF. CDR3 nucleotide sequence: TGTGCCAGCAGTCCACCGGGACAGGGTGGGGAAAAACTGTTTTTT.

The chain uses TRBV3-1 and TRBJ1-1; D unresolved. CDR1 is LGHDT, CDR2 YNNKEL, per germline (reference sequence). CDR3 size: 12 residues. V dropped 1 base and J dropped 7 bases, with 7 bases sitting between them. Written as DNA, the CDR3 is TGTGCCAGCAGCCAAGTGGTCAGTGAAGCTTTCTTT. Encoded protein: CASSQVVSEAFF.

This chain connects TRBV4-1 to TRBJ2-3; TRBD2 agrees at 10 bases. Per germline, CDR1 MGHRA and CDR2 YSYEKL. The J segment lost 4 bases and the V segment lost 5 bases, leaving 12 bases of the junction unmatched. The CDR3 extends over 17 amino acids. The CDR3 bases are TGCGCCAGCAGCGCTACGGAGCGGGAGGGCCTAGCAGATACGCAGTATTTT. Amino acids: CASSATEREGLADTQYF.

The V and J genes are TRBV12-3 or TRBV12-4 and TRBJ2-5; the D gene is possibly TRBD2 (5 bases). This CDR3 comprises 16 residues. V lost 6 bases to trimming and J lost 1 base, with 18 bases between them. As DNA, the CDR3 is TGTGCCAGCAGGGCCCCGGCCGCGGGTGTCCAAGAGACCCAGTACTTC. It codes for CASRAPAAGVQETQYF.

This chain uses TRBV6-1 with TRBJ1-2; no reliable D call. Trimming took 0 bases from V and 2 from J, leaving 13 bases between them. Germline V gene sequence: CDR1 MNHNS, CDR2 SASEGT. There are 16 residues in the CDR3. CDR3: CASSEAFGSENYGYTF. The CDR3, as DNA: TGTGCCAGCAGTGAAGCTTTCGGGTCGGAGAACTATGGCTACACCTTC.

CDR3 amino acids: CSARDPYSGKETQYF. CDR3 DNA: TGCAGTGCTAGAGATCCCTACAGCGGAAAAGAGACCCAGTACTTC. The chain recombines TRBV20-1 with TRBJ2-7, with a tentative D call TRBD2 (5 bases). Gene TRBJ2-5 matches the end of the DNA better, so the J call may be wrong. Germline V lookup: CDR1 DFQATT, CDR2 SNEGSKA (reference sequence). This CDR3 is built from 15 residues.

This clonotype was seen many times. This chain links TRBV27 with TRBJ2-7, with D unclear. Germline V gives CDR1 MNHEY, CDR2 SMNVEV (reference sequence). The V end was cut by 6 bases, the J end by 2 bases, with 5 bases between. The CDR3 extends over 11 amino acids. In DNA form, the CDR3 reads TGTGCCAGCAGGAAAACCTACGAGCAGTACTTC. Protein: CASRKTYEQYF.

The V and J genes are TRBV29-1 and TRBJ2-5; D not resolved. Matching the DNA end better, TRBJ2-7 makes the J call doubtful. Germline values: CDR1 SQVTM, CDR2 ANQGSEA. This CDR3 is built from 14 residues. CDR3 in amino acids: CSVEVGSNYYEQYF. For the CDR3, the DNA is TGCAGCGTTGAGGTCGGCAGTAATTACTACGAGCAGTACTTC.

J is TRBJ2-1 and V is TRBV11-3, with D unclear. This CDR3 region has 13 residues. CDR1 and CDR2 (germline): SGHNT, YENEEA. V gave up 5 bases and J gave up 5 bases, with 10 bases separating them. CDR3 nucleotide sequence: TGTGCCAGCAGCACCAACAATGACAATGAGCAGTTCTTC. Translated: CASSTNNDNEQFF.

This clonotype was seen more than once but under ten times. The CDR3 nucleotides are TGCAGTGCTAGAGTGTCACTAGCGGAGTACTACGAGCAGTACTTC. It specifies CSARVSLAEYYEQYF. The rearrangement uses TRBV20-1 and TRBJ2-7; 8 bases are shared with TRBD2. V dropped 1 base and J dropped 3; count of bases not matched to a gene: 8. CDR1 and CDR2 (germline): DFQATT, SNEGSKA (reference sequence). CDR3 length: 15 residues.

The chain links TRBV20-1 to TRBJ2-3, with TRBD2 as a possible D gene (6 bases). Trimming took 8 bases from V and 1 from J, leaving 13 bases between them. Looked up from germline, CDR1 is DFQATT and CDR2 is SNEGSKA (reference sequence). The CDR3 is 13 residues long. CDR3 in DNA: TGCAGTCCCCGGGACTCCCGCACAGATACGCAGTATTTT. Amino acids: CSPRDSRTDTQYF.

This clonotype was counted only a few times. The rearrangement joins TRBV29-1 to TRBJ1-4, with a weak D call TRBD1 (5 bases). The germline CDR1 and CDR2 sequences are SQVTM and ANQGSEA. The V gene lost 4 bases and the J gene lost 8 bases, with 17 bases spanning the gap. The CDR3 loop spans 14 amino acids. The CDR3 nucleotides are TGCAGCGTTGGGTCTGGGGGAAGAAGCGAAAAACTGTTTTTT. This encodes CSVGSGGRSEKLFF.

V usage is TRBV29-1 and J usage is TRBJ1-1, with unresolved D. Germline V gene lookup returns CDR1 SQVTM and CDR2 ANQGSEA. CDR3 length: 11 amino acids. Deletions cut 3 bases from V and 6 bases from J, with 8 bases between. CDR3 sequence (DNA): TGCAGCGTTGATGCGGACGCTGAAGCTTTCTTT. Translation gives CSVDADAEAFF.

V and J are TRBV5-1 and TRBJ1-6; possible D gene TRBD1, 5 bases. Trimming pared 1 base from V and 0 bases from J, leaving 8 bases between. Germline lookup yields CDR1 SGHRS and CDR2 YFSETQ. The CDR3 length is 16 residues. The CDR3, as DNA: TGCGCCAGCAGCTTGTCAGGGAGCTCCTATAATTCACCCCTCCACTTT. Protein: CASSLSGSSYNSPLHF. Supplemented by reference TRBV5-1 and TRBJ1-6, the full variable domain reads KAGVTQTPRYLIKTRGQQVTLSCSPISGHRSVSWYQQTPGQGLQFLFEYFSETQRNKGNFPGRFSGRQFSNSRSEMNVSTLELGDSALYLCASSLSGSSYNSPLHFGNGTRLTVT.